The 23 T cell receptor beta chains reported below all come from one sample, sequenced in a study of regulatory T cells in long-lasting Graves disease. Indicated time point: persistent/refractory GD, antithyroid drugs over 5 years with positive TRAb. With RNA extracted from PBMCs as input, the TCR library was made. The authors built TCR beta libraries using iRepertoire HTBI primers and Arm-PCR of CDR3 regions. MiXCR was run by TCRdb on the multiplex PCR reads, yielding one entry per CDR3 protein. The table shows some 340,000 distinct CDR3 sequences, with around 23% occurring only once. This sample comprised peripheral blood mononuclear cells (PBMCs), obtained when the disease was refractory, from a patient treated with antithyroid drugs. The source is a woman between 35 and 50 years old with Graves disease.

This clonotype was counted a few times. The chain combines TRBV20-1 with TRBJ2-7; D possibly matches TRBD1 or TRBD2 (5 bases each). There are 17 residues in the CDR3. V was clipped by 2 bases and J by 4 bases, with 24 bases between them. Germline loops: CDR1 DFQATT, CDR2 SNEGSKA (reference sequence). CDR3 nucleotides: TGCAGTGCTAGACTTGGTGGGACGCTATCTCGTGGATACGAGCAGTACTTC. Translated, it gives CSARLGGTLSRGYEQYF.

The CDR3 DNA follows: TGTGCCACCCACCCTAGGGGGCGGGAGCTTACAGATACGCAGTATTTT. This sequence encodes CATHPRGRELTDTQYF. The J gene is TRBJ2-3, the V gene TRBV10-3; D is perhaps TRBD1 or TRBD2 (7 bases each). Germline-derived CDR1 and CDR2 are ENHRY and SYGVKD. The CDR3 is made up of 16 amino acids. Trimming took 10 bases from V and 3 from J, leaving 23 bases between them.

This clonotype was seen more than once but under ten times. The chain employs TRBV19 and TRBJ2-4, with D possibly TRBD1 on 6 matching bases. Per germline, CDR1 LNHDA and CDR2 SQIVND (reference sequence). The V and J ends lost 3 bases and 2 bases respectively, with 14 bases between them. The CDR3 has 16 residues. The CDR3 DNA reads TGTGCCAGTAGTATGGACAGCGGAGAGACCAAAAACATTCAGTACTTC. Its translation is CASSMDSGETKNIQYF.

The gene calls are TRBV4-1 and TRBJ2-7, with 8 bases identical to TRBD2. CDR1 and CDR2 (germline): MGHRA, YSYEKL. This CDR3 has 16 amino acids. Losses at the gene ends were 0 bases for V and 4 bases for J; bases not matched to a gene: 8. The CDR3 DNA reads TGCGCCAGCAGCCAAGAAAAGAAGGGACTAGGGTACGAGCAGTACTTC. Residues: CASSQEKKGLGYEQYF.

This CDR3 reads CASSFDPSGELFF. The CDR3 DNA follows: TGCGCCAGCAGCTTCGACCCCTCCGGGGAGCTGTTTTTT. V is TRBV5-1 and J is TRBJ2-2; D is uncertain. CDR1 is SGHRS, CDR2 YFSETQ, per germline. Trimming removed 2 bases at V and 6 bases at J, with 8 bases between. CDR3 length equals 13 residues.

This clonotype was detected only a few times. The chain has TRBV19 and TRBJ1-1, with 9 bases aligning to TRBD1. With V trimmed by 5 bases and J by 5 bases, 21 bases remained unmatched. The germline gives CDR1 LNHDA, CDR2 SQIVND (reference sequence). The CDR3 contains 19 residues. DNA of the CDR3: TGTGCCAGTAGTCTGCCCTTTCCGGAACAGGGGGCGCCAGGGACTGAAGCTTTCTTT. It specifies CASSLPFPEQGAPGTEAFF.

This clonotype was detected ten times or more. The chain's CDR3 is CATSDWGPPGRAFF. The CDR3, as DNA: TGTGCCACCAGTGATTGGGGCCCACCAGGGAGGGCTTTCTTT. This chain uses TRBV24-1 with TRBJ1-1; D might be TRBD1 (5 bases). This CDR3 is built from 14 residues. Germline assignment: CDR1 KGHDR and CDR2 SFDVKD. Trimming stripped 2 bases from V and 11 bases from J, with 17 bases between.

The chain links TRBV13 to TRBJ2-3, with D perhaps matching TRBD2 (6 bases). Trimming shortened V by 5 bases and J by 10 bases, and 16 bases separated the two germline ends. The germline CDR1 and CDR2 sequences are PRHDT and FYEKMQ (reference sequence). The CDR3 has 13 residues. CDR3 residues: CASSRPETGAQYF. In nucleotides, the CDR3 is TGTGCCAGCAGCCGCCCCGAAACGGGGGCGCAGTATTTT. Combining the CDR3 with reference TRBV13 and TRBJ2-3 gives the whole variable domain AAGVIQSPRHLIKEKRETATLKCYPIPRHDTVYWYQQGPGQDPQFLISFYEKMQSDKGSIPDRFSAQQFSDYHSELNMSSLELGDSALYFCASSRPETGAQYFGPGTRLTVL.

The genes are TRBV6-7 and TRBJ2-7, with 10 bases fitting TRBD1. TRBV6-7 is identified as an open reading frame with a role that is uncertain. This CDR3 has 17 amino acids. With 2 bases clipped from V and 1 base from J, the junction kept 8 bases outside the gene matches. The CDR3 region has the DNA TGTGCCAGCAGTTACCGCGACAGGGGGCGAGGATCCTACGAGCAGTACTTC. It translates to CASSYRDRGRGSYEQYF.

Many counts were recorded for this clonotype. This chain connects TRBV28 to TRBJ1-1; the D is unclear. The V and J ends lost 5 bases and 4 bases respectively, with 14 bases between them. This CDR3 region has 14 residues. Germline V gene data show CDR1 as MDHEN and CDR2 as SYDVKM. CDR3 sequence (DNA): TGTGCCAGCAGTCCCCATAAAGAGGTCACTGAAGCTTTCTTT. Its translation: CASSPHKEVTEAFF.

Worth noting for this clonotype: Given the absence of the conserved phenylalanine or tryptophan at the CDR3 end, a read error is likely. This rearrangement joins TRBV5-1 to TRBJ1-1, with D maybe TRBD1 (5 bases). This CDR3 contains 14 residues. Trimming cost V 1 base and J 11 bases, with 18 bases left between them. Germline-derived CDR1 and CDR2 are SGHRS and YFSETQ. CDR3 loop: CASSLWGPKGSAFS. The CDR3 nucleotides are TGCGCCAGCAGCTTGTGGGGCCCGAAGGGGAGTGCTTTCTCT.

Ten or more counts support this clonotype. J is TRBJ1-1 and V is TRBV11-2; no clear D gene. The germline gives CDR1 SGHAT, CDR2 FQNNGV. The V gene lost 1 base and the J gene lost 0 bases, with 9 bases spanning the gap. The length of the CDR3 is 15 residues. The CDR3 region has the DNA TGTGCCAGCAGCTTAGGAGCAGCCCTGAACACTGAAGCTTTCTTT. Protein sequence: CASSLGAALNTEAFF.

V gene TRBV4-1 combines with J gene TRBJ2-5; D ambiguous. Trimming removed 0 bases at V and 5 bases at J, with 4 bases between. CDR1 is MGHRA, CDR2 YSYEKL, per germline. The CDR3 contains 12 residues. The CDR3 loop is CASSQEGETQYF. DNA for the CDR3: TGCGCCAGCAGCCAAGAGGGGGAGACCCAGTACTTC.

This clonotype occurred many times. This rearrangement joins TRBV7-3 to TRBJ2-5; 11 bases match TRBD1. This CDR3 spans 16 amino acids. Germline V gene lookup returns CDR1 SGHTA and CDR2 FQGTGA. The trim removed 1 base at V and 5 bases at J, leaving 6 bases unmatched. CDR3: CASSLKGTGGSETQYF. The CDR3 DNA sequence: TGTGCCAGCAGCTTAAAAGGGACAGGGGGATCTGAGACCCAGTACTTC. Full variable domain (missing parts from reference TRBV7-3 and TRBJ2-5): GAGVSQTPSNKVTEKGKYVELRCDPISGHTALYWYRQSLGQGPEFLIYFQGTGAADDSGLPNDRFFAVRPEGSVSTLKIQRTERGDSAVYLCASSLKGTGGSETQYFGPGTRLLVL.

V usage is TRBV5-8 and J usage is TRBJ2-1; D unclear. Germline assignment: CDR1 SGHTS and CDR2 YDEGEE. V was clipped by 2 bases and J by 3 bases, with 9 bases between them. The CDR3 has 14 amino acids. CDR3 nucleotides: TGTGCCAGCAGCTTAAGGACCGACTACAATGAGCAGTTCTTC. It yields the protein CASSLRTDYNEQFF.

There are a few counts of this clonotype. The gene calls are TRBV5-1 and TRBJ2-7; D gene unclear. Trimming shortened V by 0 bases and J by 6 bases, and 7 bases separated the two germline ends. Looked up from germline, CDR1 is SGHRS and CDR2 is YFSETQ. The CDR3 contains 12 residues. The CDR3 is CASSLDLIEQYF. CDR3 coding DNA: TGCGCCAGCAGCTTGGATCTGATCGAGCAGTACTTC.

This clonotype came up a few times. This may come from a read error, since a much larger clone is one base off. The rearrangement links TRBV28 to TRBJ1-4; no firm D call. The CDR3 covers 13 residues. The V gene's germline CDR1 is MDHEN and CDR2 SYDVKM. Written as DNA, the CDR3 is TGTGCCAGCAGTTTGGGCGGGAATGAAGAACTGTTTTTT. This encodes CASSLGGNEELFF.

This clonotype was counted at least ten times. The chain couples TRBV20-1 to TRBJ2-7; D is unresolved. This CDR3 comprises 13 residues. V shed 1 base and J shed 2 bases, with 9 bases lying between them. Germline lookup yields CDR1 DFQATT and CDR2 SNEGSKA (reference sequence). In nucleotides, the CDR3 is TGCAGTGCTAGAGGCGACGGTGCCTACGAGCAGTACTTC. Translating it yields CSARGDGAYEQYF.

The chain is built from TRBV5-1 and TRBJ2-2, with D perhaps TRBD1 (5 bases). This CDR3 is 15 amino acids long. The V gene's germline CDR1 is SGHRS and CDR2 YFSETQ. V lost 2 bases and J 2 bases, leaving 10 bases between the germline ends. CDR3 protein: CASSFDSFNTGELFF. CDR3 bases: TGCGCCAGCAGCTTTGACAGCTTTAACACCGGGGAGCTGTTTTTT.

This chain uses TRBV11-2 with TRBJ2-7; a possible D gene is TRBD2 (6 bases). Trimming removed 4 bases from V and 3 bases from J, with 19 bases in between. The CDR3 sequence is 16 residues long. CDR1 SGHAT and CDR2 FQNNGV come from the germline V gene. CDR3: CASSSLPGARNYEQYF. CDR3 sequence (DNA): TGTGCCAGCAGCTCCTTACCGGGAGCACGGAACTACGAGCAGTACTTC. The full variable domain, its missing parts supplied by reference TRBV11-2 and TRBJ2-7, is EAGVAQSPRYKIIEKRQSVAFWCNPISGHATLYWYQQILGQGPKLLIQFQNNGVVDDSQLPKDRFSAERLKGVDSTLKIQPAKLEDSAVYLCASSSLPGARNYEQYFGPGTRLTVT.

This chain uses TRBV18 with TRBJ1-6; 7 nucleotides match TRBD1. Germline CDR1 KGHSH, CDR2 LQKENI. The CDR3 has 14 amino acids. With V trimmed by 2 bases and J by 8 bases, 3 bases remained unmatched. DNA of the CDR3: TGTGCCAGCTCACCAAACAGGGGTTATTCACCCCTCCACTTT. Protein product: CASSPNRGYSPLHF.

This clonotype was counted only a few times. The chain couples TRBV27 to TRBJ2-7; either TRBD1 or TRBD2 may supply D (6 bases each). Per the germline V gene, CDR1 is MNHEY and CDR2 is SMNVEV (reference sequence). V gave up 3 bases and J gave up 3 bases, with 15 bases separating them. The CDR3 has 15 residues. In nucleotides, the CDR3 is TGTGCCAGCAGTTTGTATCCGGAGGGGGACTACGAGCAGTACTTC. Translating gives CASSLYPEGDYEQYF.

The chain couples TRBV6-1 to TRBJ2-7, with 7 bases that match TRBD1. The CDR3 has 14 residues. Germline lookup yields CDR1 MNHNS and CDR2 SASEGT. V shed 7 bases, J shed 1 base, and the junction held 7 bases outside the gene matches. This chain's CDR3 is CASTQTGISYEQYF. The CDR3 DNA reads TGTGCCAGCACCCAGACAGGGATATCCTACGAGCAGTACTTC.